This TCR beta chain stems from a study of cytomegalovirus exposure and HLA in healthy donors. Study-wide points: According to an earlier analysis, most TCR beta V segments yielded productive rearrangements about 90% or about 30% of the time. The study reported that TCR beta sequences accurately predicted HLA-A and HLA-B alleles in most subjects. Later work found most CMV-associated TCR beta chains apparently HLA-restricted.

13 Jbeta primers and 60 Vbeta primers were used for the PCR. The table came from immunoSEQ multiplex PCR; TCRdb's copy has only in-frame clones and leaves some out. The data hold about 170,000 clones, with approximately 88% observed a single time. Germline CDR1 SGHRS, CDR2 YFSETQ. The CDR3 is 12 residues long. V lost 1 base, J lost 9 bases, and 8 bases lay in between. Concerning this clone itself: Its target is not known.

This TCR came from a boy younger than 10 in good health and CMV-seronegative. V and J are TRBV5-1 and TRBJ2-1, with D hard to call. Sequencing was carried out using PBMCs. The CDR3 spells CASSLQSGEQFF. CDR3 DNA: TGCGCCAGCAGCTTGCAGTCGGGTGAGCAGTTCTTC.